The clone carrying this TCR beta chain was observed once. These data originate in a study of T cell responses to AZD1222 COVID-19 vaccine. V lost 2 bases, J lost 3 bases, and 11 bases lay in between. The CDR3 consists of 15 residues. Germline CDR1 LNHDA, CDR2 SQIVND (reference sequence). Assay: immunoSEQ multiplex PCR; the TCRdb copy retains only in-frame clones and omits some. The repertoire consists of about 160,000 clones, with approximately 94% occurring once and the leading ten covering roughly 1.3%. V usage is TRBV19 and J usage is TRBJ1-5; D might be TRBD1 (6 bases). The sequencing here drew on peripheral blood, taken on day 0 of AZD1222 vaccination. This clonotype was sampled from an adult in good health. The CDR3 coding sequence is TGTGCCAGTAGTATAAGGGGGGATGACAATCAGCCCCAGCATTTT. Residues: CASSIRGDDNQPQHF.